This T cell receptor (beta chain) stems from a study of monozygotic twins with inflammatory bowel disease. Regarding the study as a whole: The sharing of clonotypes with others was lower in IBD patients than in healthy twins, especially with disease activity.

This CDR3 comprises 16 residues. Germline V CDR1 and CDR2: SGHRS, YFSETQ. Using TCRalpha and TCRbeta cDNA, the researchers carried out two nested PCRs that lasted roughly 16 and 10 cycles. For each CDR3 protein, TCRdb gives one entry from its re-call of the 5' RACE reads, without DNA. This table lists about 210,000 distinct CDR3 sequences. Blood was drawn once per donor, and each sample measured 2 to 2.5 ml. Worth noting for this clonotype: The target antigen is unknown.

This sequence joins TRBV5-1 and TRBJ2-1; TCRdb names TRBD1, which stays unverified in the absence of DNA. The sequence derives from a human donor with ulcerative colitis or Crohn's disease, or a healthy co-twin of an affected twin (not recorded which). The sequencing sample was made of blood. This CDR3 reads CASSPDGGGRWNEQFF.